This entry lists 31 T cell receptor beta chains sequenced from one sample in a study of siplizumab effects on memory and regulatory T cells. The assay was immunoSEQ multiplex PCR, and TCRdb's table has in-frame clones only and misses some. This table has 45,000 to 60,000 clones, about 90% appearing once. Source material: naive CD8+ T cells sorted from blood. These receptors were taken from a human donor in good health.

This CDR3 reads CASSFLRRGRHTEAFF. The DNA of the CDR3 is TGTGCCAGCAGCTTCCTGAGGCGGGGAAGGCACACTGAAGCTTTCTTT. The rearrangement links TRBV7-3 to TRBJ1-1; D gene ambiguous. The V end was cut by 3 bases, the J end by 3 bases, with 17 bases between. The germline CDR1 and CDR2 sequences are SGHTA and FQGTGA. The CDR3 runs 16 residues. The variable domain in full, with the rest retrieved from reference TRBV7-3 and TRBJ1-1, is GAGVSQTPSNKVTEKGKYVELRCDPISGHTALYWYRQSLGQGPEFLIYFQGTGAADDSGLPNDRFFAVRPEGSVSTLKIQRTERGDSAVYLCASSFLRRGRHTEAFFGQGTRLTVV.

This clone came up a few times. The rearrangement links TRBV12-5 to TRBJ2-7, with unresolved D. Trimming removed 7 bases at V and 3 bases at J, with 10 bases between. Germline lookup yields CDR1 LGHNT and CDR2 FRNRAP. CDR3 length: 12 residues. CDR3 protein: CASAPTRYEQYF. CDR3 nucleotide sequence: TGTGCTAGTGCCCCCACCCGCTACGAGCAGTACTTC.

The rearrangement joins TRBV7-9 to TRBJ2-1, with 9 nucleotides matching TRBD2. J was trimmed by 4 bases and V by 2 bases; bases with no gene match: 3. This CDR3 is built from 15 residues. CDR1 and CDR2 from the germline V gene are SEHNR and FQNEAQ (reference sequence). The CDR3 is CASSLTSGLYNEQFF. CDR3 sequence (DNA): TGTGCCAGCAGCTTAACTAGCGGGTTATACAATGAGCAGTTCTTC.

The gene calls are TRBV13 and TRBJ2-2; D is uncertain. V shed 5 bases and J shed 2 bases, with 3 bases lying between them. This CDR3 is 12 amino acids long. CDR1 PRHDT and CDR2 FYEKMQ come from the germline V gene (reference sequence). CDR3 sequence reads: CASSHNTGELFF. CDR3 nucleotides: TGTGCCAGCAGCCACAACACCGGGGAGCTGTTTTTT.

V usage is TRBV19 and J usage is TRBJ2-1; 9 bases agree with TRBD2. The junction had 9 bases not matched to a gene; V was cut back by 6 bases and J by 6 bases. Germline V CDR1 and CDR2: LNHDA, SQIVND (reference sequence). The CDR3 is 15 residues long. In DNA form, the CDR3 reads TGTGCCAGTAGGGTAGCGGGAGTGGTGATCAATGAGCAGTTCTTC. As protein: CASRVAGVVINEQFF.

The J gene is TRBJ1-2, the V gene TRBV15; 7 positions agree with TRBD1. The V gene end was trimmed by 0 bases and the J gene end by 1 base; junction bases not matched to a gene: 2. This CDR3 has 15 residues. CDR1 is LNHNV and CDR2 is YYDKDF in the germline V gene (reference sequence). The CDR3 loop reads CATSREGGFNYGYTF. CDR3 in DNA: TGTGCCACCAGCAGAGAAGGGGGCTTTAACTATGGCTACACCTTC.

The chain uses TRBV27 and TRBJ2-3, with a weak D call TRBD1 (5 bases). The CDR3 totals 14 residues. With 4 bases removed from V and 5 bases from J, the gap between germline ends came to 13 bases. The V gene's germline CDR1 is MNHEY and CDR2 SMNVEV (reference sequence). The CDR3 spells CASSSPTVIDTQYF. CDR3 DNA sequence: TGTGCCAGCAGTTCACCGACAGTTATAGATACGCAGTATTTT.

The chain links TRBV27 to TRBJ2-7; no definite D call. This CDR3 has 15 residues. Trimming stripped 5 bases from V and 1 base from J, with 15 bases between. Germline V gene data show CDR1 as MNHEY and CDR2 as SMNVEV (reference sequence). The CDR3 loop reads CASSPTVHGSYEQYF. CDR3 in DNA: TGTGCCAGCAGTCCCACGGTCCATGGGTCCTACGAGCAGTACTTC.

V is TRBV27 and J is TRBJ2-2; TRBD2 agrees at 11 bases. The germline CDR1 and CDR2 sequences are MNHEY and SMNVEV (reference sequence). The CDR3 is 16 residues long. The V and J ends lost 3 bases and 8 bases, in that order; junction bases with no gene match: 8. CDR3 protein: CASSLSASGRLGELFF. CDR3 DNA: TGTGCCAGCAGTTTGTCGGCTAGCGGGAGGTTAGGGGAGCTGTTTTTT.

CDR3 in amino acids: CASRPGRSNQPQHF. CDR3 nucleotides: TGTGCCAGTAGACCGGGAAGGAGCAATCAGCCCCAGCATTTT. The chain uses TRBV19 and TRBJ1-5; D call uncertain. CDR3 size: 14 residues. In germline, CDR1 is LNHDA, CDR2 SQIVND (reference sequence). With 6 bases removed from V and 1 base from J, the gap between germline ends came to 10 bases.

This chain joins TRBV7-6 and TRBJ2-5, with TRBD1 identical over 9 bases. V lost 5 bases, J lost 1 base, and 8 bases stayed unmatched. The CDR3 sequence is 16 residues long. CDR1 is SGHVS, CDR2 FNYEAQ, per germline. The CDR3 is CASSESDRGPQETQYF. The DNA of the CDR3 is TGTGCCAGCAGCGAATCGGACAGGGGCCCCCAAGAGACCCAGTACTTC.

V and J are TRBV7-8 and TRBJ1-4, with TRBD1 as a possible D gene (6 bases). CDR1 SGHVS and CDR2 FQNEAQ come from the germline V gene. The CDR3 loop spans 17 amino acids. V lost 1 base and J lost 3, with 15 bases in between. The CDR3 reads CASSLVGESGANEKLFF. In nucleotides, the CDR3 is TGTGCCAGCAGCTTAGTAGGGGAATCAGGGGCTAATGAAAAACTGTTTTTT. Combining the CDR3 with reference TRBV7-8 and TRBJ1-4 gives the whole variable domain GAGVSQSPRYKVAKRGQDVALRCDPISGHVSLFWYQQALGQGPEFLTYFQNEAQLDKSGLPSDRFFAERPEGSVSTLKIQRTQQEDSAVYLCASSLVGESGANEKLFFGSGTQLSVL.

This rearrangement joins TRBV5-1 to TRBJ2-1; D is unclear. Germline CDR1 and CDR2: SGHRS and YFSETQ. The V and J ends lost 3 bases and 4 bases respectively, with 14 bases between them. This CDR3 comprises 15 residues. The CDR3 DNA is TGCGCCAGCAGCTCTACTTGGGCCTCGTACAATGAGCAGTTCTTC. Its protein product is CASSSTWASYNEQFF.

The J gene is TRBJ1-2, the V gene TRBV7-9, with D possibly TRBD1 on 6 matching bases. Per germline, CDR1 SEHNR and CDR2 FQNEAQ (reference sequence). V lost 3 bases and J lost 9, with 11 bases in between. This CDR3 is built from 12 residues. CDR3 DNA sequence: TGTGCCAGCAGCTTGGACAGCGTAAGCTACACCTTC. It yields the protein CASSLDSVSYTF.

The genes are TRBV5-5 and TRBJ2-7; TRBD2 matches at 7 bases. The CDR3 contains 16 residues. CDR1 and CDR2 from the germline V gene are SGHKS and YYEKEE (reference sequence). Trimming at V came to 1 base and at J to 6 bases, leaving 13 bases not matched to a gene. The CDR3 protein is CASSLNAGVHPSEQYF. CDR3 sequence (DNA): TGTGCCAGCAGCTTGAACGCGGGGGTGCACCCCTCCGAGCAGTACTTC.

The rearrangement joins TRBV5-1 to TRBJ2-1, with D hard to call. The germline V and J ends were trimmed by 0 bases and 6 bases, with 28 bases remaining between them. CDR3 length: 20 residues. Germline V gene sequence: CDR1 SGHRS, CDR2 YFSETQ. The CDR3 region is CASSLAGSLTGSHPTNEQFF. The CDR3 nucleotides read TGCGCCAGCAGCTTGGCGGGTTCCCTCACGGGTTCACACCCCACCAATGAGCAGTTCTTC. Variable domain in full (rest from reference TRBV5-1 and TRBJ2-1): KAGVTQTPRYLIKTRGQQVTLSCSPISGHRSVSWYQQTPGQGLQFLFEYFSETQRNKGNFPGRFSGRQFSNSRSEMNVSTLELGDSALYLCASSLAGSLTGSHPTNEQFFGPGTRLTVL.

This chain uses TRBV11-2 with TRBJ2-1; a weak D match, TRBD2 (6 bases). V was shortened by 0 bases and J by 4 bases, with 19 bases between the two germline ends. Germline V CDR1 and CDR2: SGHAT, FQNNGV. CDR3 length equals 18 residues. In DNA, the CDR3 is TGTGCCAGCAGCTTAGACTCCTCCCGGGTAGCGGTTTACAATGAGCAGTTCTTC. It specifies CASSLDSSRVAVYNEQFF.

The chain recombines TRBV27 with TRBJ2-2, with D perhaps matching TRBD1 (6 bases). This CDR3 comprises 14 residues. V lost 3 bases and J 4 bases, leaving 9 bases between the germline ends. Germline-derived CDR1 and CDR2 are MNHEY and SMNVEV (reference sequence). Here the CDR3 reads CASSFMGATGELFF. CDR3 DNA: TGTGCCAGCAGTTTCATGGGGGCCACCGGGGAGCTGTTTTTT.

The J gene is TRBJ1-2, the V gene TRBV27; 7 nucleotides align to TRBD1. The V and J ends lost 5 bases and 6 bases, in that order; junction bases with no gene match: 12. This CDR3 spans 15 amino acids. The germline gives CDR1 MNHEY, CDR2 SMNVEV (reference sequence). This CDR3 reads CASSLSQGGDDGYTF. The CDR3 DNA follows: TGTGCCAGCAGTCTTAGTCAAGGGGGCGACGATGGCTACACCTTC.

The chain combines TRBV6-5 with TRBJ1-2; D unresolved. The V end was cut by 5 bases, the J end by 0 bases, with 10 bases between. The CDR3 is made up of 14 amino acids. CDR1 is MNHEY and CDR2 is SVGAGI in the germline V gene. The CDR3 nucleotides are TGTGCCAGCAGTAACAGAGGATCTAACTATGGCTACACCTTC. Translation: CASSNRGSNYGYTF.

The chain joins TRBV29-1 to TRBJ1-1; a weak D match, TRBD1 (6 bases). CDR1 is SQVTM and CDR2 is ANQGSEA in the germline V gene. The CDR3 consists of 14 residues. Trimming took off 3 bases at V and 4 bases at J, with 15 bases between the two ends. The CDR3 protein is CSVEDLDRSTEAFF. DNA for the CDR3: TGCAGCGTTGAGGATTTGGACAGATCCACTGAAGCTTTCTTT.

Details on this clone: An end of the junction does not agree with germline; a read error may underlie this. The CDR3 DNA is TGTGCCAGCAGCTTAGGGGGAGGAGGACCTCTGTATGACTACACCTTC. Protein: CASSLGGGGPLYDYTF. The chain uses TRBV7-9 and TRBJ1-2; D call uncertain. This CDR3 region has 16 residues. Germline CDR1 SEHNR, CDR2 FQNEAQ (reference sequence).

V gene TRBV10-3 combines with J gene TRBJ2-5; no definite D call. The CDR3 has 14 amino acids. Deletions cut 0 bases from V and 0 bases from J, with 5 bases between. Germline CDR1 ENHRY, CDR2 SYGVKD. CDR3 nucleotides: TGTGCCATCAGTGAGTCGATCAACCAAGAGACCCAGTACTTC. As protein: CAISESINQETQYF.

The V call is TRBV29-1, the J call TRBJ2-5; 7 bases line up with TRBD2. In germline, CDR1 is SQVTM, CDR2 ANQGSEA. The CDR3 spans 18 residues. The J segment lost 8 bases and the V segment lost 0 bases, leaving 21 bases of the junction unmatched. CDR3 sequence reads: CSVEEFGLPGGSGGTQYF. The CDR3 bases are TGCAGCGTTGAAGAATTTGGGCTACCGGGAGGTTCGGGGGGTACCCAGTACTTC.

CDR3 region: CASSGPLEYGYTF. CDR3 bases: TGTGCCAGCAGCGGGCCGCTGGAATATGGCTACACCTTC. V gene TRBV7-9 combines with J gene TRBJ1-2; D not certain. CDR3 length equals 13 residues. V was cut by 5 bases and J by 5 bases, with 12 bases left in between. Germline V gives CDR1 SEHNR, CDR2 FQNEAQ (reference sequence). Complete variable domain (other parts from reference TRBV7-9 and TRBJ1-2): DTGVSQNPRHKITKRGQNVTFRCDPISEHNRLYWYRQTLGQGPEFLTYFQNEAQLEKSRLLSDRFSAERPKGSFSTLEIQRTEQGDSAMYLCASSGPLEYGYTFGSGTRLTVV.

The CDR3 loop is CASSSNRGNSGNTIYF. For the CDR3, the DNA is TGTGCCAGCAGTTCCAACAGGGGCAACTCTGGAAACACCATATATTTT. The V gene is TRBV6-5, the J gene TRBJ1-3, with 7 positions matching TRBD1. The junction had 6 bases not matched to a gene; V was cut back by 4 bases and J by 0 bases. Germline-derived CDR1 and CDR2 are MNHEY and SVGAGI. The CDR3 is 16 amino acids.

V usage is TRBV27 and J usage is TRBJ2-6, with unresolved D. The CDR3 is made up of 15 amino acids. Per germline, CDR1 MNHEY and CDR2 SMNVEV (reference sequence). The V end was cut by 4 bases, the J end by 0 bases, with 7 bases between. DNA for the CDR3: TGTGCCAGCAGTTACCGTTACTCTGGGGCCAACGTCCTGACTTTC. It is translated as CASSYRYSGANVLTF. The variable domain in full, with the rest retrieved from reference TRBV27 and TRBJ2-6, is EAQVTQNPRYLITVTGKKLTVTCSQNMNHEYMSWYRQDPGLGLRQIYYSMNVEVTDKGDVPEGYKVSRKEKRNFPLILESPSPNQTSLYFCASSYRYSGANVLTFGAGSRLTVL.

The chain employs TRBV9 and TRBJ1-3; D unclear. The V end was cut by 3 bases, the J end by 0 bases, with 4 bases between. The CDR3 length is 13 residues. In germline, CDR1 is SGDLS, CDR2 YYNGEE. CDR3: CASSEFSGNTIYF. The CDR3 nucleotides are TGTGCCAGCAGCGAGTTCTCTGGAAACACCATATATTTT.

This sequence joins TRBV4-1 and TRBJ1-1, with 11 bases lining up with TRBD1. Germline assignment: CDR1 MGHRA and CDR2 YSYEKL. V dropped 1 base and J dropped 0; count of bases not matched to a gene: 4. This CDR3 region has 17 residues. CDR3 coding DNA: TGCGCCAGCAGCCAAGGCTGGACAGGGGGCCTGAACACTGAAGCTTTCTTT. It is translated as CASSQGWTGGLNTEAFF.

V gene TRBV6-5 combines with J gene TRBJ2-7; 11 positions match TRBD2. Germline-derived CDR1 and CDR2 are MNHEY and SVGAGI. The CDR3 spans 13 residues. V lost 6 bases to trimming and J lost 7 bases; unmatched junction nucleotides: 5. The CDR3 sequence: CASRLAGVGEQYF. The CDR3, as DNA: TGTGCCAGCAGACTAGCGGGAGTGGGGGAGCAGTACTTC.

V and J are TRBV11-2 and TRBJ2-2, with TRBD2 matching 10 bases. This CDR3 has 18 amino acids. CDR1 and CDR2 from the germline V gene are SGHAT and FQNNGV. The V and J ends lost 5 bases and 6 bases, in that order; junction bases with no gene match: 15. The CDR3 protein is CASSHYLGAGGSAGELFF. CDR3 DNA: TGTGCCAGCAGCCATTATTTGGGAGCGGGAGGGTCCGCCGGGGAGCTGTTTTTT. The whole variable domain, remainder taken from reference TRBV11-2 and TRBJ2-2, is EAGVAQSPRYKIIEKRQSVAFWCNPISGHATLYWYQQILGQGPKLLIQFQNNGVVDDSQLPKDRFSAERLKGVDSTLKIQPAKLEDSAVYLCASSHYLGAGGSAGELFFGEGSRLTVL.